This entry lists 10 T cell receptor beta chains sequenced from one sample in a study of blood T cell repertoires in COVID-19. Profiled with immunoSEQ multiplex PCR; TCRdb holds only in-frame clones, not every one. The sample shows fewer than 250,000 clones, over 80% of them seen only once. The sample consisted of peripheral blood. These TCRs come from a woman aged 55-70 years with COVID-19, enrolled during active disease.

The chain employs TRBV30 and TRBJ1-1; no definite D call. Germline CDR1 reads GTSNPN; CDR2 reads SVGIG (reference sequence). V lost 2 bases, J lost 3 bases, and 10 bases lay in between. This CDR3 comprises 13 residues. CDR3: CAWSLERDTEAFF. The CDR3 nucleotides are TGTGCCTGGAGTTTAGAGCGAGACACTGAAGCTTTCTTT.

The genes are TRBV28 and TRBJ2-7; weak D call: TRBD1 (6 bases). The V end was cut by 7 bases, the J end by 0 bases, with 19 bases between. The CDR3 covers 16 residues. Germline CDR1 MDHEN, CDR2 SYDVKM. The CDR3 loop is CASTKTGWRASYEQYF. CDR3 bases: TGTGCCAGCACCAAAACAGGGTGGCGGGCCTCCTACGAGCAGTACTTC.

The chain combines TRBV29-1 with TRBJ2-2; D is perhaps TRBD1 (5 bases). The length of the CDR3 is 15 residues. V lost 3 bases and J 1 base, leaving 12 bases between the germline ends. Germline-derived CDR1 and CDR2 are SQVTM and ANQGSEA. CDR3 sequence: CSVEGKGKNTGELFF. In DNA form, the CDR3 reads TGCAGCGTTGAGGGTAAGGGGAAGAACACCGGGGAGCTGTTTTTT.

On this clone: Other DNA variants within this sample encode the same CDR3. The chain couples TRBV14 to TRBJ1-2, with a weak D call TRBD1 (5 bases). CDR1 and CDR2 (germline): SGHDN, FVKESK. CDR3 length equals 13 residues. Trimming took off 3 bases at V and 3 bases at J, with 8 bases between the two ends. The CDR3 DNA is TGTGCCAGCAGCCAGCAGGGTTACTATGGCTACACCTTC. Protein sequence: CASSQQGYYGYTF.

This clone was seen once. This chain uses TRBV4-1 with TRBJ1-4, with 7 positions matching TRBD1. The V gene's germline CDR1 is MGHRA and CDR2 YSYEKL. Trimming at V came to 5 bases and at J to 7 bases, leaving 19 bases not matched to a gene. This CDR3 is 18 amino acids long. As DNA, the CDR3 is TGCGCCAGCAGCAGCCGGAGGAGACAGGGAGGTGTTAGTGAAAAACTGTTTTTT. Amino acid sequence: CASSSRRRQGGVSEKLFF.

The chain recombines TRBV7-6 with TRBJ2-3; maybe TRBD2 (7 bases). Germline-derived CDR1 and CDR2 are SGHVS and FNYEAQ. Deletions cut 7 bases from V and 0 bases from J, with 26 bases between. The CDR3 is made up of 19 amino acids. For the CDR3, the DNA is TGTGCCAGCACTCGGTTGCGGGGGCATTCGGGGACTAGCACAGATACGCAGTATTTT. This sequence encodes CASTRLRGHSGTSTDTQYF.

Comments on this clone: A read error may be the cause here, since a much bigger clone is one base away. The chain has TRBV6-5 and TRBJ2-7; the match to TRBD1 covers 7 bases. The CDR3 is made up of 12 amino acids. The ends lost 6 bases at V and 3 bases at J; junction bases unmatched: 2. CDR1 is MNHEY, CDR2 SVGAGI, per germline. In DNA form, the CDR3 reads TGTGCCAGCAGACGGGACAGCTACGAGCAGTACTTC. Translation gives CASRRDSYEQYF.

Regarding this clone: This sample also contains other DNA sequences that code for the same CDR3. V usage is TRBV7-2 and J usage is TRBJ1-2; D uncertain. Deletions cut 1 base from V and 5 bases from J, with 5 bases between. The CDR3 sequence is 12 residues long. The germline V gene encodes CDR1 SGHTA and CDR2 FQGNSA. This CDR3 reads CASSLGGYGYTF. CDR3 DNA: TGTGCCAGCAGCTTAGGAGGGTATGGCTACACCTTC. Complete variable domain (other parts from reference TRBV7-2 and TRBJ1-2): GAGVSQSPSNKVTEKGKDVELRCDPISGHTALYWYRQSLGQGLEFLIYFQGNSAPDKSGLPSDRFSAERTGGSVSTLTIQRTQQEDSAVYLCASSLGGYGYTFGSGTRLTVV.

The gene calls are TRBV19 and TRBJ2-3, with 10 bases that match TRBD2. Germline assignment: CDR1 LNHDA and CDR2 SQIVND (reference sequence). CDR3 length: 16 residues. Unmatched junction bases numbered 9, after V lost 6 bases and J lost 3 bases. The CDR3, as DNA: TGTGCCAGTAGCCGAACTAGCGGGGTTGGGACAGATACGCAGTATTTT. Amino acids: CASSRTSGVGTDTQYF.

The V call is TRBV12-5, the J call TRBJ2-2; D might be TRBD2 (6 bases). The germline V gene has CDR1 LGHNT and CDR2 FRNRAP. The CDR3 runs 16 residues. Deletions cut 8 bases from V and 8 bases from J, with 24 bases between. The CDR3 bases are TGTGCTAGTATGATGCCCGCCCGGGACCGGGGGGGGGAGCTGTTTTTT. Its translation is CASMMPARDRGGELFF.